A selection of T cell receptor beta chains follows, all from one sample in a study of shared clonotypes between healthy human individuals. Profiled with immunoSEQ multiplex PCR; TCRdb holds only in-frame clones, not every one. The data contain under 650,000 clones, almost 97% of them seen just once; the ten biggest clones take up approximately 0.062%. Sequencing input: naive CD4+ T cells sorted from blood. All receptors derive from a woman aged 25 to 45 in good health. The CDR3 runs from the conserved cysteine through the conserved F or W. D genes are given only for firm matches. Expanded clones get a size class; other rows say once, few or many, or leave the size out.

j_call v_call d_call clone_size cdr3_nt cdr3_aa
TRBJ2-7 TRBV28 TRBD2 - TGTGCCAGCAGTCAAGGACTAGCGGGATTTTGGGAGCAGTACTTC CASSQGLAGFWEQYF
TRBJ2-7 TRBV28 - - TGTGCCAGCAGTTTACTACCACGGGGTCGCGAGCAGTACTTC CASSLLPRGREQYF
TRBJ1-4 TRBV2 TRBD1 - TGTGCCAGTGGAGCACAGGGGATTGAAAAACTGTTTTTT CASGAQGIEKLFF
TRBJ2-7 TRBV6-1 - - TGTGCCAGCAGAACTGATTGGGGGCCCTACGAGCAGTACTTC CASRTDWGPYEQYF
TRBJ1-5 TRBV7-2 - - TGTGCCAGCAGCTTAGCGGTGGGCAACAATCAGCCCCAGCATTTT CASSLAVGNNQPQHF
TRBJ1-2 TRBV19 - - TGTGCCAGTAGTAAACGCCGAGATACTAACTATGGCTACACCTTC CASSKRRDTNYGYTF
TRBJ2-1 TRBV5-1 TRBD1 - TGCGCCAGCACCGACAGGGGAATCGATGAGCAGTTCTTC CASTDRGIDEQFF
TRBJ1-2 TRBV6-5 - once TGTGCCAGCAAGGGCGGGGGACACTATGGCTACACCTTC CASKGGGHYGYTF
TRBJ2-7 TRBV7-9 TRBD2 - TGTGCCAGCAGGGACAGCGGGAGGAACTACGAGCAGTACTTC CASRDSGRNYEQYF
TRBJ2-7 TRBV28 TRBD1 - TGTGCCAGCTTAAGGACAGGGCTCGACGAGCAGTACTTC CASLRTGLDEQYF
TRBJ1-2 TRBV28 TRBD1 - TGTGCCAGCAACACAGGGGGCGAAATTAATGGCTACACCTTC CASNTGGEINGYTF
TRBJ2-3 TRBV4-1 - - TGCGCCAGCAGCCAAGATCGGGGGAGGACGGGCACAGATACGCAGTATTTT CASSQDRGRTGTDTQYF
TRBJ2-7 TRBV10-2 TRBD2 - TGCGCCAGCAGACCGGGACTAGCGAACTCCTACGAGCAGTACTTC CASRPGLANSYEQYF
TRBJ2-3 TRBV10-1 - - TGCGCCAGCAGTGAACGTGGTACGCAGTATTTT CASSERGTQYF
TRBJ1-2 TRBV10-3 - - TGTGCCATCAGTGGAGACAGAAACTATAAAGCTAACTATGGCTACACCTTC CAISGDRNYKANYGYTF
TRBJ2-1 TRBV28 - - TGTGCCAGCAGGGAGTCTACGGGGGAGCAGTTCTTC CASRESTGEQFF
TRBJ1-1 TRBV28 TRBD1 - TGTGCCAGCAGAAGTTACAGGGGGCCTAACACTGAAGCTTTCTTT CASRSYRGPNTEAFF
TRBJ1-2 TRBV6-1 TRBD1 - TGTGCCAGCAGTGAATTCGGACAGGGCAGGAGCTACACCTTC CASSEFGQGRSYTF
TRBJ2-2 TRBV19 - - TGTGCCAGTACCACGACGGTTAACACCGGGGAGCTGTTTTTT CASTTTVNTGELFF
TRBJ2-5 TRBV6-1 TRBD2 - TGTGCCAGCGCCCCTAGGGCGGGAGTCGGAGAGACCCAGTACTTC CASAPRAGVGETQYF
TRBJ2-5 TRBV5-5 - once TGTGCCAGCAGCTTGGCCGGCGGCGGGGAGACCCAGTACTTC CASSLAGGGETQYF